Included here is one T cell receptor beta chain sequence, with context. The sample comes from a study of blood T cell repertoires in COVID-19. The age range of participants was about 18 to 100 years, with residence in about two dozen US areas. Resolution of symptoms, clearance, or two negative PCRs was present in recovered Cohort 3 donors. The CDR3 totals 17 residues. Per the germline V gene, CDR1 is LNHDA and CDR2 is SQIVND (reference sequence). Losses at the gene ends were 5 bases for V and 3 bases for J; bases not matched to a gene: 5. The protocol was immunoSEQ multiplex PCR, while the TCRdb copy is restricted to in-frame clones and leaves out a portion. This table has 200,000 to 300,000 clones, more than 75% appearing once.

Input material: PBMCs or T cells enriched from blood (not recorded which). The chain recombines TRBV19 with TRBJ2-1; 15 positions match TRBD2. This clonotype was sampled from a woman younger than 30 who had recovered from COVID-19. The CDR3: CASSVGTSGRNYNEQFF. CDR3 sequence (DNA): TGTGCCAGTAGTGTGGGGACTAGCGGGAGGAACTACAATGAGCAGTTCTTC.